The T cell receptor (beta chain) under discussion was sequenced for a study of blood T cells in healthy people across ages. The CDR3 has 15 amino acids. The V and J ends lost 2 bases and 4 bases, in that order; junction bases with no gene match: 7. The germline gives CDR1 DFQATT, CDR2 SNEGSKA (reference sequence). The authors ran a second PCR of about 7 to 11 cycles using a sample-barcoded 5' primer and a J-beta primer mix. Unique molecular identifiers of 12 random nucleotides labeled each cDNA. TCRdb called the 5' RACE reads again in MiXCR, with one record for every CDR3 protein. The sample contains about 640,000 distinct CDR3 sequences, roughly 58% of which appear only once.

The chain uses TRBV20-1 and TRBJ2-3; 9 positions match TRBD1. What was sequenced was blood. The receptor was derived from a man aged 55 to 70 in good health. The CDR3 region has the DNA TGCAGTGCTAGAAGCCGGACAGGGGCGCCAGATACGCAGTATTTT. Translating gives CSARSRTGAPDTQYF.